This T cell receptor beta chain was recorded in a study of PD-1 blockade in classical Hodgkin lymphoma. Every patient was affected by relapse after autologous stem cell transplantation, while exposure to brentuximab vedotin was not uniform. Study observations and caveats: The authors have not defined what causes the repertoire differences, possibly disease activity or prior therapy.

Concerning this clone: No antigen is known for it.

V lost 5 bases to trimming and J lost 5 bases, with 13 bases between them. CDR1 is MNHEY and CDR2 is SVGAGI in the germline V gene. This CDR3 region has 13 residues. TCRdb's table, derived via immunoSEQ multiplex PCR, lists solely in-frame clones and lacks some. The repertoire holds around 41,000 clones, about 79% seen once, with 9.5% to 12% in the top ten. The input for sequencing was peripheral blood mononuclear cells (PBMCs), taken at baseline. The J gene is TRBJ2-7, the V gene TRBV6-5; D not certain. This TCR was recovered from a human donor with classical Hodgkin lymphoma. CDR3 DNA sequence: TGTGCCAGCAGTGAGGTGCCGTTAGACGAGCAGTACTTC. Encoded protein: CASSEVPLDEQYF.